These 11 T cell receptor beta chains were all obtained from the same sample, sequenced in a study of naive and memory T cell subsets. An equimolar mix of two oligonucleotides served as the beta constant-region primer for TRBC1 and TRBC2. Ligated cDNA was amplified by four rounds of PCR with nested alpha and beta constant-region primers and SP2. TCRdb re-called the UMI-ligation and nested PCR reads through MiXCR, storing one row per CDR3 protein. The sample contains about 99,000 distinct CDR3 sequences, about 14% of which appear only once. Their specific antigens are unknown. Notes on the study in general: Especially in CD8 cells, naive repertoires contained a few larger clonotypes, possibly CD45RA-re-expressing memory cells.

The sequenced sample was naive CD8+ T cells from blood. These receptors all come from a human donor in good health.

The rearrangement uses TRBV6-6 and TRBJ1-6, with TRBD1 as a possible D gene (5 bases). Germline CDR1 is MNHNY and CDR2 is SVGAGI (reference sequence). The CDR3 has 15 residues. V was clipped by 7 bases and J by 1 base, with 11 bases between them. The CDR3 region has the DNA TGTGCCAGCATTCAGACAGAGTCCTATAATTCACCCCTCCACTTT. Its protein is CASIQTESYNSPLHF.

This clonotype was counted a single time. This rearrangement joins TRBV7-2 to TRBJ2-1; TRBD2 matches at 8 bases. In germline, CDR1 is SGHTA, CDR2 FQGNSA. V was clipped by 5 bases and J by 9 bases; unmatched bases: 15. CDR3 size: 16 residues. CDR3 residues: CASSPPPPGLESEQFF. The CDR3 region has the DNA TGTGCCAGCAGCCCGCCACCTCCGGGACTAGAAAGTGAGCAGTTCTTC.

The chain carries TRBV7-6 and TRBJ1-2, with a tentative D call TRBD1 (5 bases). The CDR3 runs to 16 residues. CDR1 and CDR2 from the germline V gene are SGHVS and FNYEAQ. V lost 1 base to trimming and J lost 7 bases, with 19 bases between them. The CDR3 loop reads CASSLGSGTEKGGYTF. The DNA for the CDR3 is TGTGCCAGCAGCTTAGGTTCCGGGACGGAGAAGGGTGGCTACACCTTC.

This rearrangement joins TRBV7-2 to TRBJ1-5, with no clear D. The germline V gene encodes CDR1 SGHTA and CDR2 FQGNSA. The V end was cut by 0 bases, the J end by 1 base, with 7 bases between. The CDR3 is 15 amino acids. CDR3 sequence: CASSLARRSNQPQHF. The CDR3 DNA is TGTGCCAGCAGCTTAGCCAGAAGGAGCAATCAGCCCCAGCATTTT.

The chain has TRBV28 and TRBJ2-7; 12 bases agree with TRBD2. J lost 4 bases, V lost 4 bases, and 11 bases had no gene match. The V gene's germline CDR1 is MDHEN and CDR2 SYDVKM. This CDR3 spans 17 amino acids. The CDR3 protein is CASSSPELAGGRYEQYF. The CDR3 DNA reads TGTGCCAGCAGTTCCCCGGAACTAGCGGGGGGACGATACGAGCAGTACTTC.

This clonotype was recorded at least ten times. V is TRBV4-3 and J is TRBJ2-6; 9 nucleotides match TRBD1. CDR3 length equals 17 residues. The trim removed 1 base at V and 2 bases at J, leaving 3 bases unmatched. Germline V lookup: CDR1 LGHNA, CDR2 YSLEER. Written as DNA, the CDR3 is TGCGCCAGCAGCCAAGCCAGGACAGGGGCTGGGGCCAACGTCCTGACTTTC. Translated, it gives CASSQARTGAGANVLTF.

This clonotype occurred a few times. The chain has TRBV6-6 and TRBJ2-1; 9 positions match TRBD1. The CDR3 totals 15 residues. Germline loops: CDR1 MNHNY, CDR2 SVGAGI (reference sequence). Trimming removed 10 bases from V and 9 bases from J; junction bases left unmatched: 16. Written as DNA, the CDR3 is TGTGCCACCTCGAATCCCGGGACAGGGCCCGGTGAGCAGTTCTTC. It translates to CATSNPGTGPGEQFF.

The chain employs TRBV6-5 and TRBJ1-1; 7 bases map to TRBD1. CDR1 MNHEY and CDR2 SVGAGI come from the germline V gene. The CDR3 covers 15 residues. Trimming cost V 4 bases and J 4 bases; bases outside gene matches: 9. The DNA for the CDR3 is TGTGCCAGCAGTTTCTACAGGGGACTGGGCACTGAAGCTTTCTTT. It encodes CASSFYRGLGTEAFF.

This clonotype was counted a few times. The V gene is TRBV29-1, the J gene TRBJ2-7, with 11 positions matching TRBD2. CDR3 size: 14 residues. Germline CDR1 SQVTM, CDR2 ANQGSEA. V lost 5 bases, J lost 1 base, and 4 bases stayed unmatched. This CDR3 is CSVSGTSGSYEQYF. CDR3 in DNA: TGCAGCGTTTCTGGGACTAGCGGATCCTACGAGCAGTACTTC.

This clonotype was observed a few times. This chain uses TRBV2 with TRBJ1-1; 9 bases are a match to TRBD1. Trimming cost V 5 bases and J 7 bases; bases outside gene matches: 11. Germline-derived CDR1 and CDR2 are SNHLY and FYNNEI. The CDR3 is 15 residues long. For the CDR3, the DNA is TGTGCCAGCAGTTATCCGGGACAGGGTTCGGGTGAAGCTTTCTTT. Protein product: CASSYPGQGSGEAFF.

This clonotype has more than one count but fewer than ten. This chain uses TRBV5-5 with TRBJ1-1; D unresolved. This CDR3 has 12 residues. Germline CDR1 SGHKS, CDR2 YYEKEE (reference sequence). V was cut by 0 bases and J by 6 bases, with 6 bases left in between. The DNA for the CDR3 is TGTGCCAGCAGCTTGGACAGCCCTGAAGCTTTCTTT. Amino acid sequence: CASSLDSPEAFF.